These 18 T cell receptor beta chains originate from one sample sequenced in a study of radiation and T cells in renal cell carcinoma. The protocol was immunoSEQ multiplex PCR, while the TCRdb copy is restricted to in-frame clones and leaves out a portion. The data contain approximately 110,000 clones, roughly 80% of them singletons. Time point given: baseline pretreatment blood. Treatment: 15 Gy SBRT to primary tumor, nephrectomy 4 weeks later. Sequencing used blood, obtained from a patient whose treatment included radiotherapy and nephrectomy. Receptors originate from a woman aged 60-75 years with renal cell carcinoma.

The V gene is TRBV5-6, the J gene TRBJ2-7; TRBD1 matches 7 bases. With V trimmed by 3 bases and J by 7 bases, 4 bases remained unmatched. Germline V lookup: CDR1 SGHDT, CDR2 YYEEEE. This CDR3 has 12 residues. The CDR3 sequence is CASSSGQREQYF. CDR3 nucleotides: TGTGCCAGCAGCTCGGGACAGCGTGAGCAGTACTTC.

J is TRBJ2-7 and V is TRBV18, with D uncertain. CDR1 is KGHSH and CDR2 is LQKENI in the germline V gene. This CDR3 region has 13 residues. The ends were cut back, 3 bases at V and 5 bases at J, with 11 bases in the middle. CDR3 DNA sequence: TGTGCCAGCTCACCGGTAAGAAAGGACGAGCAGTACTTC. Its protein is CASSPVRKDEQYF.

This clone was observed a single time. The CDR3 DNA is TGTGCCAGCAGCTTAGGTTCAGGGATGAACACTGAAGCTTTCTTT. It is translated as CASSLGSGMNTEAFF. The rearrangement joins TRBV7-9 to TRBJ1-1, with TRBD1 as a possible D gene (5 bases). Germline V gives CDR1 SEHNR, CDR2 FQNEAQ (reference sequence). This CDR3 has 15 amino acids. V dropped 1 base and J dropped 0 bases, with 9 bases sitting between them.

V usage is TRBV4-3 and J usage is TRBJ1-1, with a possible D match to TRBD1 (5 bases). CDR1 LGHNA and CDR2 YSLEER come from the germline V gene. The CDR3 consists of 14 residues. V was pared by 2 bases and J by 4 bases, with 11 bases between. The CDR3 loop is CASSQIGEGTEAFF. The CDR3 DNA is TGCGCCAGCAGCCAAATAGGGGAGGGCACTGAAGCTTTCTTT.

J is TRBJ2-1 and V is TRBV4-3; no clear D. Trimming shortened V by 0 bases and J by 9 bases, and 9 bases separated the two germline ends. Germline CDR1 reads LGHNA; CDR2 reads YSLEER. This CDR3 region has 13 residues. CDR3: CASSQERSGEQFF. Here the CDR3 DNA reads TGCGCCAGCAGCCAAGAAAGGTCGGGTGAGCAGTTCTTC.

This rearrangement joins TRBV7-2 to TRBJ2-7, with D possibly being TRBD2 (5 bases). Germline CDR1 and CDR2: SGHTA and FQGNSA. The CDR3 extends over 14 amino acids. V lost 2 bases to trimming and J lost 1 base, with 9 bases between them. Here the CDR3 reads CASSLSAGSYEQYF. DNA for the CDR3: TGTGCCAGCAGCTTATCTGCGGGTTCCTACGAGCAGTACTTC.

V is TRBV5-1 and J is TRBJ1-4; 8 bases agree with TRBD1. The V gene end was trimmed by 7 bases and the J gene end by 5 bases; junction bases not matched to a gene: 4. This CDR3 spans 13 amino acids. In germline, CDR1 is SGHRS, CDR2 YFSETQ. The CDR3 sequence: CASHRTGNEKLFF. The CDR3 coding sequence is TGCGCCAGCCATAGGACAGGGAATGAAAAACTGTTTTTT.

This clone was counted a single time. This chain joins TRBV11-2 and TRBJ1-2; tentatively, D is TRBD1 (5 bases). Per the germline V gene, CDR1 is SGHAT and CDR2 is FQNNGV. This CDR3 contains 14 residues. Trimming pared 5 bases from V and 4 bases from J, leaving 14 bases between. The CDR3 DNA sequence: TGTGCCAGCAGCCCTAACAGGCGGGTCTATGGCTACACCTTC. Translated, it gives CASSPNRRVYGYTF.

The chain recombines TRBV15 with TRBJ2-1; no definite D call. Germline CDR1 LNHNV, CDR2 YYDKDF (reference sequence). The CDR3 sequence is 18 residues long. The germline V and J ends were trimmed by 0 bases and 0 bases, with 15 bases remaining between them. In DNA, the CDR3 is TGTGCCACCAGCAGAGACCTCTCCGGATCGAGCTCCTACAATGAGCAGTTCTTC. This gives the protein CATSRDLSGSSSYNEQFF.

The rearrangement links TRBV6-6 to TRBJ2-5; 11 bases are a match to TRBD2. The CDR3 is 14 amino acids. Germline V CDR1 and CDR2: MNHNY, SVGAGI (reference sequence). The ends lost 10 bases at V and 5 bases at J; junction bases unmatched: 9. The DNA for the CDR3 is TGTGCCACCTATCTAGCGGGAGGTCGGGAGACCCAGTACTTC. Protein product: CATYLAGGRETQYF.

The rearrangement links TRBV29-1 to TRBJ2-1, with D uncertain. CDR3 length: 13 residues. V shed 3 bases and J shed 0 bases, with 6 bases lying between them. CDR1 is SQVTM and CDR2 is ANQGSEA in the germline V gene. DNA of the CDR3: TGCAGCGTTGACAGGAGCTCCTACAATGAGCAGTTCTTC. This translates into CSVDRSSYNEQFF.

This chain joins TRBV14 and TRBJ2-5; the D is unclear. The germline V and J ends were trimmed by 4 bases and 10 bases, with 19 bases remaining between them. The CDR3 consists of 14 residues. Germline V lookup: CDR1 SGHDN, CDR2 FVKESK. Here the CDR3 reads CASSLTQWQKDQYF. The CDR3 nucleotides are TGTGCCAGCAGCCTTACCCAGTGGCAGAAGGACCAGTACTTC.

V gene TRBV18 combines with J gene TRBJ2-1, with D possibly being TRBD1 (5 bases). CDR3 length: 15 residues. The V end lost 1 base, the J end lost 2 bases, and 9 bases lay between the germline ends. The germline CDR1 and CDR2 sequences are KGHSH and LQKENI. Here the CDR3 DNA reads TGTGCCAGCTCACCACGGTTACAGGCCTACAATGAGCAGTTCTTC. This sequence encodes CASSPRLQAYNEQFF.

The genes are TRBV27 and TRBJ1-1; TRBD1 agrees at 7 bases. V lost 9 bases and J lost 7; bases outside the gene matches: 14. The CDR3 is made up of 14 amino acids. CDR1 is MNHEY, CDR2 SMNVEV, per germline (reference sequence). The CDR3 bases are TGTGCCAGTCGGGGCCAGGGACAGTGGCTTGAAGCTTTCTTT. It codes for CASRGQGQWLEAFF.

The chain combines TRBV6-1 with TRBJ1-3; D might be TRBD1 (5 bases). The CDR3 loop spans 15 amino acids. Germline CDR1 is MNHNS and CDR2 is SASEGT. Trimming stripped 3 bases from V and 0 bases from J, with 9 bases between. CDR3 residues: CASSDATASGNTIYF. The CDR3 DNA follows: TGTGCCAGCAGTGACGCGACAGCCTCTGGAAACACCATATATTTT.

The CDR3 nucleotides read TGTGCCAGTAGTGCCACCTCGGGGGGGGCGCAGTACTTC. It encodes CASSATSGGAQYF. The rearrangement uses TRBV19 and TRBJ2-7, with 8 bases aligning to TRBD2. Germline V lookup: CDR1 LNHDA, CDR2 SQIVND (reference sequence). There are 13 residues in the CDR3. The trim removed 5 bases at V and 9 bases at J, leaving 9 bases unmatched.

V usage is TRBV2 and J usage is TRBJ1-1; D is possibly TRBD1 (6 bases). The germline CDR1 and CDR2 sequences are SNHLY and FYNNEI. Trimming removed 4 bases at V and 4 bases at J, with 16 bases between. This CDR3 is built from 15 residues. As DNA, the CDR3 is TGTGCCAGCAGTGCTTACAGACAGGCGAGCACTGAAGCTTTCTTT. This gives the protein CASSAYRQASTEAFF. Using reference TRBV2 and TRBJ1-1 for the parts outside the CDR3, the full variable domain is EPEVTQTPSHQVTQMGQEVILRCVPISNHLYFYWYRQILGQKVEFLVSFYNNEISEKSEIFDDQFSVERPDGSNFTLKIRSTKLEDSAMYFCASSAYRQASTEAFFGQGTRLTVV.

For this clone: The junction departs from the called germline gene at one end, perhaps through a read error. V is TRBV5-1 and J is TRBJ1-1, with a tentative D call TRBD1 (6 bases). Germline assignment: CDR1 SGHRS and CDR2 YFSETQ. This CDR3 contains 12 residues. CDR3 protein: CASSQGTQRAFF. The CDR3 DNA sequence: TGTGCCAGCAGCCAGGGGACGCAGCGAGCTTTCTTT.